This TCR beta chain derives from a study of T cell responses to AZD1222 COVID-19 vaccine. Looking at the study overall: Combined were second doses at about 4 or about 12 weeks.

Notes on this clone: The antigen is not known.

Libraries were prepared by immunoSEQ multiplex PCR; TCRdb keeps only in-frame clonotypes and omits some of them. The sample contains some 160,000 clones, roughly 90% of which appear only once. This CDR3 contains 14 residues. V was clipped by 8 bases and J by 6 bases, with 17 bases between them. CDR1 MNHEY and CDR2 SVGAGI come from the germline V gene. Study outcomes and limitations: Researchers report vaccine-associated CD4 TCRs spanning spike, with dominance at 160-218 and 743-854. Unmutated variant regions are reportedly the target of nearly half of TCRs that are spike-specific. AZD1222 recipients seropositive at baseline numbered only six or seven.

The source was peripheral blood, collected on day 0 of AZD1222 vaccination. The sequence derives from an adult in good health. This chain uses TRBV6-5 with TRBJ1-3; possible D gene TRBD1, 5 bases. CDR3 sequence reads: CASGFRDVENTIYF. The CDR3 coding sequence is TGTGCCAGCGGCTTCCGGGACGTTGAAAACACCATATATTTT.